Listed below are T cell receptor beta chains from one sample, sequenced in a study of blood T cells in healthy people across ages. MiXCR, run by TCRdb on the 5' RACE reads, gives a single entry per CDR3 protein. In the table there are over 1.5 million distinct CDR3 sequences, 49% of which are singletons. Sequencing used blood. The receptors here all came from a woman between 40 and 50 years old in good health. CDR3s include the opening cysteine and the closing phenylalanine or tryptophan. Fields, in order: V gene, D gene, clone size, J gene, CDR3 DNA, CDR3 protein. The D gene is left open where the match is weak. Expanded clones get a size class; other rows say once, few or many, or leave the size out.

TRBV29-1	.	.	TRBJ1-2	TGCAGCGTTGACGGGTCGGGCCGAGCTAACTATGGCTACACCTTC	CSVDGSGRANYGYTF
TRBV11-2	.	.	TRBJ2-3	TGTGCCAGCAGTCCCATCGGGACGACACGGAGCACAGATACGCAGTATTTT	CASSPIGTTRSTDTQYF
TRBV6-5	.	few	TRBJ1-2	TGTGCCAGCAGTGAAAACTGGGAATCGTTCTATGGCTACACCTTC	CASSENWESFYGYTF
TRBV21-1	.	few	TRBJ2-5	TGTGCCAGTCCCGGACAGGGAGTGGGAGAGACCCAGTACTTC	CASPGQGVGETQYF
TRBV5-5	.	.	TRBJ1-6	TGTGCCAGCAGCGGGGACGGTCTAGAGGAGGGAGCCCTCCACTTT	CASSGDGLEEGALHF
TRBV6-2/TRBV6-3	.	.	TRBJ2-5	TGTGCCAGCAGTTACCAAGCAGGCTCCAAGCAAGAGACCCAGTACTTC	CASSYQAGSKQETQYF
TRBV27	.	few	TRBJ1-2	TGTGCCAGCACCACGGCAGGGGCGGGTGGCTACACCTTC	CASTTAGAGGYTF
TRBV27	.	.	TRBJ1-4	TGTGCCAGCAGTTTAACCAGGGTGGATGAAAAACTGTTTTTT	CASSLTRVDEKLFF
TRBV6-5	.	once	TRBJ2-6	TGTGCCAGCAGTTATGATCCCCGGACCTCAGGGGCCAACGTCCTGACTTTC	CASSYDPRTSGANVLTF
TRBV7-2	.	.	TRBJ1-4	TGTGCCAGCAGCCTCAGGGCCCGAAATGAAAAACTGTTTTTT	CASSLRARNEKLFF
TRBV20-1	TRBD2	.	TRBJ2-4	TGCAGTGCTGTTAGCGGGGGGGGCAAAAACATTCAGTACTTC	CSAVSGGGKNIQYF
TRBV29-1	.	.	TRBJ2-2	TGCAGCGTTGATTGGGGCCCCGGGGAGCTGTTTTTT	CSVDWGPGELFF
TRBV10-3	.	few	TRBJ2-3	TGTGCCATCAGTGAGTCTAACAGGGTAGGCACAGATACGCAGTATTTT	CAISESNRVGTDTQYF
TRBV29-1	.	.	TRBJ2-3	TGCAGCGTTGAGGCGGCCGGGGGAGATACGCAGTATTTT	CSVEAAGGDTQYF
TRBV9	TRBD1	few	TRBJ2-6	TGTGCCAGCAGCGCCCAAGGACAGGGTAGCTCTGGGGCCAACGTCCTGACTTTC	CASSAQGQGSSGANVLTF
TRBV2	TRBD1	.	TRBJ1-2	TGTGCCAGCAGGTATCGGGACAGCTATGGCTACACCTTC	CASRYRDSYGYTF
TRBV27	TRBD1	.	TRBJ1-5	TGTGCCAGCAGTACAACAGGGGGGTGGTTGCCCCAGCATTTT	CASSTTGGWLPQHF
TRBV29-1	TRBD1	.	TRBJ2-3	TGCAGCGGGGACAGGGGAGGGAATACGCAGTATTTT	CSGDRGGNTQYF
TRBV6-5	.	.	TRBJ2-5	TGTGCCACCCTCCGGGGGGCTGGTGAGCAGTACTTC	CATLRGAGEQYF
TRBV6-5	TRBD2	once	TRBJ2-3	TGTGCCAGCAAAACGGGGGGGAGTTGGACAGATACGCAGTATTTT	CASKTGGSWTDTQYF
TRBV11-1	TRBD1	.	TRBJ2-4	TGTGCCAGCAGCTTAGCGTCCAGGGGGACGGTAGCCAAAAACATTCAGTACTTC	CASSLASRGTVAKNIQYF
TRBV5-5	.	few	TRBJ2-3	TGTGCCAGCAGCTTCGAACGTGAAACAGATACGCAGTATTTT	CASSFERETDTQYF
TRBV12-3/TRBV12-4	TRBD2	few	TRBJ2-5	TGTGCCAGCAGTTCCTCATACGGGACTAGCGGAGCCCCCGGGGAGACCCAGTACTTC	CASSSSYGTSGAPGETQYF
TRBV18	.	.	TRBJ1-1	TGTGCCAGCTCACCAAATCCAACAGCGAACACTGAAGCTTTCTTT	CASSPNPTANTEAFF
TRBV3-1	.	.	TRBJ2-7	TGTGCCAGCAGCGTAATACTGGCTTCCTACGAGCAGTACTTC	CASSVILASYEQYF
TRBV12-5	.	.	TRBJ2-1	TGTGCTAGTGGTTTGAGGGATGAGCAGTTCTTC	CASGLRDEQFF
TRBV24-1	TRBD1	.	TRBJ2-6	TGTGCCACCAGCCAGACAGGGAGCTCTGGGGCCAACGTCCTGACTTTC	CATSQTGSSGANVLTF
TRBV12-3/TRBV12-4	.	once	TRBJ1-5	TGTGCCAGCAGTCCTTTTGGGGACAATCAGCCCCAGCATTTT	CASSPFGDNQPQHF
TRBV29-1	.	.	TRBJ2-5	TGCAGCGTCCTCCAGGGGGAGACCCAGTACTTC	CSVLQGETQYF
TRBV20-1	.	.	TRBJ2-5	TGCAGTGCTAGGGACGGTCAATTACAAGAGACCCAGTACTTC	CSARDGQLQETQYF
TRBV7-9	.	.	TRBJ1-6	TGTGCCAGCAGCTTAGGGAGAGGGGGTGCACCCCTCCACTTT	CASSLGRGGAPLHF
TRBV12-3/TRBV12-4	.	few	TRBJ2-3	TGTGCCAGCAGTTTTTTGGACTCGCAAGGTACGCAGTATTTT	CASSFLDSQGTQYF
TRBV7-2	TRBD1	.	TRBJ2-7	TGTGCCAGCAGGCCACCGACAGGGGCCTCCTACGAGCAGTACTTC	CASRPPTGASYEQYF
TRBV11-2	.	.	TRBJ2-3	TGTGCCAGCAGTTTAGATTGGCGGGCACAAGGCACAGATACGCAGTATTTT	CASSLDWRAQGTDTQYF
TRBV20-1	TRBD2	.	TRBJ2-3	TGCAGTGCTCCAGCCAGCGGGGTTAGCACAGATACGCAGTATTTT	CSAPASGVSTDTQYF
TRBV20-1	TRBD2	.	TRBJ2-3	TGCAGTGCTAGAGACAGGGAGGGTACAGATACGCAGTATTTT	CSARDREGTDTQYF
TRBV21-1	.	once	TRBJ2-1	TGTGCCACCTGCCCCCGATACAATGAGCAGTTCTTC	CATCPRYNEQFF
TRBV29-1	.	.	TRBJ2-7	TGCAGCTGGAAGGGCTCCTACAATGAGCAGTACTTC	CSWKGSYNEQYF
TRBV3-1	TRBD1	.	TRBJ2-7	TGTGCCAGCAGCCAAGATTGGGACAGGGGGCCTTCCTACGAGCAGTACTTC	CASSQDWDRGPSYEQYF
TRBV11-2	.	few	TRBJ2-1	TGTGCCAGCAGCTTAGGCGCCGGAGGAAGTGGGAATGAGCAGTTCTTC	CASSLGAGGSGNEQFF